This T cell receptor (beta chain) was identified in a study of technical replicates of blood from a handful of donors. Germline CDR1 GTSNPN, CDR2 SVGIG (reference sequence). This CDR3 has 14 amino acids. Losses at the gene ends were 3 bases for V and 3 bases for J; bases not matched to a gene: 8. The data were produced by immunoSEQ multiplex PCR, yet TCRdb's version contains in-frame clones alone and is incomplete. Among around 93,000 clones, approximately 95% were seen once, and the ten largest hold under 0.35%. The material sequenced was T cells isolated from PBMCs. The source of this sequence is a human donor in good health. The gene calls are TRBV30 and TRBJ2-7; the match to TRBD1 covers 7 bases. CDR3 bases: TGTGCCTGGAGCCCGGGACAGAAGTACTACGAGCAGTACTTC. Its translation is CAWSPGQKYYEQYF.